This TCR beta chain was recorded in a study of blood T cell repertoires in COVID-19. Study summary: The study drew acute and convalescent COVID-19 samples from the United States, Italy and Spain. Nucleic acid was either cDNA or gDNA, and it came from T cells, B-cell-depleted T cells, or PBMCs.

V shed 2 bases and J shed 0 bases, with 15 bases lying between them. The CDR3 runs to 17 residues. Germline-derived CDR1 and CDR2 are SGHRS and YFSETQ. Seattle enrolled patients during active infection and tracked them longitudinally. There are a few counts of this clone. Clones were sequenced by immunoSEQ multiplex PCR, and TCRdb holds only the in-frame ones, with some missing. The data hold 100,000 to 150,000 clones, with approximately 86% observed a single time. The rearrangement uses TRBV5-1 and TRBJ1-3; D not certain. Source material: peripheral blood. This clonotype was sampled from a woman in her seventies with COVID-19, enrolled during active disease. CDR3 residues: CASSLNGRRVSGNTIYF. The CDR3 nucleotides read TGCGCCAGCAGCTTAAATGGCAGGCGGGTCTCTGGAAACACCATATATTTT.